Each of the 8 T cell receptor beta chains below was sequenced from the same sample in a study of blood T cell repertoires in COVID-19. TCRdb's table, derived via immunoSEQ multiplex PCR, lists solely in-frame clones and lacks some. The repertoire has hundreds of thousands of clones, 85% of them found once; the top ten carry approximately 3.7%. The sequenced material came from peripheral blood. The source of these receptors is a woman aged 18-29 years with acute or convalescent COVID-19.

V usage is TRBV7-6 and J usage is TRBJ1-1; TRBD1 agrees at 9 bases. Germline loops: CDR1 SGHVS, CDR2 FNYEAQ. The V segment lost 4 bases and the J segment 6 bases; nucleotides outside the gene matches: 9. This CDR3 spans 15 amino acids. The CDR3 protein is CASSSGQGASAEAFF. Written as DNA, the CDR3 is TGTGCCAGCAGCTCGGGACAGGGAGCCAGCGCTGAAGCTTTCTTT.

The gene calls are TRBV29-1 and TRBJ1-1, with TRBD1 matching 9 bases. With 4 bases clipped from V and 7 bases from J, the junction kept 28 bases outside the gene matches. The V gene's germline CDR1 is SQVTM and CDR2 ANQGSEA. CDR3 length: 20 residues. The CDR3 sequence is CSVARMEAGGWDRESSEAFF. The CDR3 nucleotides are TGCAGCGTTGCCCGGATGGAAGCCGGAGGGTGGGACAGGGAAAGCAGTGAAGCTTTCTTT.

This CDR3 reads CSASVTDTQYF. The CDR3, as DNA: TGCAGTGCTAGCGTTACAGATACGCAGTATTTT. The chain has TRBV20-1 and TRBJ2-3, with D hard to call. Looked up from germline, CDR1 is DFQATT and CDR2 is SNEGSKA (reference sequence). Trimming stripped 3 bases from V and 3 bases from J, with 4 bases between. This CDR3 comprises 11 residues.

For the CDR3, the DNA is TGCGCCAGCAGCGACGGACAGGGAGGCGAGCAGTACTTC. Protein sequence: CASSDGQGGEQYF. This chain links TRBV5-1 with TRBJ2-7, with TRBD1 matching over 8 bases. This CDR3 is 13 amino acids long. Losses at the gene ends were 4 bases for V and 6 bases for J; bases not matched to a gene: 6. Germline V lookup: CDR1 SGHRS, CDR2 YFSETQ.

The chain combines TRBV4-1 with TRBJ1-1, with D unresolved. Germline V gene data show CDR1 as MGHRA and CDR2 as YSYEKL. Trimming took off 0 bases at V and 5 bases at J, with 10 bases between the two ends. The length of the CDR3 is 14 residues. CDR3 DNA: TGCGCCAGCAGCCAAGAGAGGCGTGGAACTGAAGCTTTCTTT. Translated, it gives CASSQERRGTEAFF.

V usage is TRBV19 and J usage is TRBJ1-5, with TRBD1 as a possible D gene (5 bases). V lost 7 bases to trimming and J lost 0 bases, with 16 bases between them. The CDR3 has 16 amino acids. Germline CDR1 and CDR2: LNHDA and SQIVND (reference sequence). This CDR3 reads CASTTRRAYSNQPQHF. The CDR3 coding sequence is TGTGCCAGTACGACCCGCAGGGCCTATAGCAATCAGCCCCAGCATTTT.

The chain recombines TRBV5-5 with TRBJ1-2; 11 bases are shared with TRBD1. From germline, CDR1 is SGHKS and CDR2 YYEKEE (reference sequence). V shed 5 bases and J 5 bases; nucleotides not matched to a gene: 8. The CDR3 has 15 residues. The CDR3 nucleotides are TGTGCCAGCAGGCCGGACAGGGGGCTAAGGTATGGCTACACCTTC. This translates into CASRPDRGLRYGYTF.

Remarks on this clone: A read error is likely, as this CDR3 ends without the conserved phenylalanine or tryptophan. It is unclear where the CDR3 begins or ends on the DNA, so no DNA is shown, and the CDR3 is as TCRdb lists it. The chain couples TRBV25-1 to TRBJ1-1; TRBD1 is taken as the D call from the table, unchecked against the DNA. The CDR3 is 10 amino acids long, termini counted. Germline assignment: CDR1 MGHDK and CDR2 SYGVNS. Here the CDR3 reads CAGTGGAGHG.